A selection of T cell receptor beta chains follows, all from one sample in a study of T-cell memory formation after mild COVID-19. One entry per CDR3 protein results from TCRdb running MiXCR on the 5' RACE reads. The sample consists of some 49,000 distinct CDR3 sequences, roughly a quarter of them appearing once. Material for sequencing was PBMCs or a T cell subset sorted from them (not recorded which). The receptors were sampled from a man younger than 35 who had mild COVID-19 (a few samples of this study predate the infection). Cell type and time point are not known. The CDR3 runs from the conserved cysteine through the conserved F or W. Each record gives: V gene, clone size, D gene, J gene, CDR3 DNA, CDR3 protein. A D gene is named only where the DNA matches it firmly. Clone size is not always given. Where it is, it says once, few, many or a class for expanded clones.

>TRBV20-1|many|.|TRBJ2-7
TGCAGTGCTGACACCGGGGACTCCTACGAGCAGTACTTC
CSADTGDSYEQYF
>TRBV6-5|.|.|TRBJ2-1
TGTGCCAGCAGCCCCAGGGTTCAGCTATACAATGAGCAGTTCTTC
CASSPRVQLYNEQFF
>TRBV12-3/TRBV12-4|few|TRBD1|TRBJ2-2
TGTGCCAGCAGTAACAGGGGGCGCACCGGGGAGCTGTTTTTT
CASSNRGRTGELFF
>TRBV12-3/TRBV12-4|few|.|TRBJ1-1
TGTGCCAGCAGTTTCCTCCTTGGGGAGGACACTGAAGCTTTCTTT
CASSFLLGEDTEAFF
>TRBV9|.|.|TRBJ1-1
TGTGCCAGCAGCCCCTTCGGGGGGGCCGGTAATGAAGCTTTCTTT
CASSPFGGAGNEAFF
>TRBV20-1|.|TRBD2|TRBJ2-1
TGCAGTGGTTCACTAGCGGGGGACTACAATGAGCAGTTCTTC
CSGSLAGDYNEQFF
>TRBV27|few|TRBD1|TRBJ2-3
TGTGCCAGCAGTCCCGACCCAGGGGGCCCAACCACAGATACGCAGTATTTT
CASSPDPGGPTTDTQYF
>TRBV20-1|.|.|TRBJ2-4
TGCAGTGCTAGAGATTCCAGGGCCAAAAACATTCAGTACTTC
CSARDSRAKNIQYF
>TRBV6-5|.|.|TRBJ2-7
TGTGCCAGCAGTTACTTCGCGGGCTACGAGCAGTACTTC
CASSYFAGYEQYF
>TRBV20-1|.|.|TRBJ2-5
TGCAGTGCCGACCCGACTGGTTTAGGGAAGTCCCAGTACTTC
CSADPTGLGKSQYF
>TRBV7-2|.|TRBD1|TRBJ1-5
TGTGCCAGCAGCTTAGGTCCCAGGGGGCGTGGTCAGCCCCAGCATTTT
CASSLGPRGRGQPQHF